This T cell receptor (beta chain) was captured by sequencing in a study of CD8 T cells in ankylosing spondylitis. Making use of molecular barcodes, quantitative 5'-RACE generated TCR beta libraries. TCRdb re-called the 5' RACE reads through MiXCR, storing one row per CDR3 protein. The repertoire includes approximately 400,000 distinct CDR3 sequences, roughly 27% of them detected once, and roughly 0.9% sits in the top ten. Points from the study as a whole: Disease-linked clones bore a CD8+ phenotype and were relatively rare in peripheral blood. There was a TCR beta motif, made of 7 or 8 highly homologous variants, that appeared characteristic of ankylosing spondylitis blood. A number of the motif variants had already been described in reactive arthritis synovial fluid and blood. Within matched ankylosing spondylitis synovial fluid, disease-linked clones were reportedly significantly enriched.

Turning to this clonotype: The antigen is undetermined.

V gave up 5 bases and J gave up 1 base; unmatched junction bases: 4. The CDR3 runs 15 residues. The germline CDR1 and CDR2 sequences are WNHNN and SYGVQD (reference sequence). Sequenced sample: blood, either unsorted or a sorted T cell fraction (not recorded which). The chain is built from TRBV10-1 and TRBJ2-2; 7 bases map to TRBD2. The TCR comes from a male donor with ankylosing spondylitis. The DNA for the CDR3 is TGCGCCAGCAGTACCCAGCGGGAGAACACCGGGGAGCTGTTTTTT. Its translation is CASSTQRENTGELFF.